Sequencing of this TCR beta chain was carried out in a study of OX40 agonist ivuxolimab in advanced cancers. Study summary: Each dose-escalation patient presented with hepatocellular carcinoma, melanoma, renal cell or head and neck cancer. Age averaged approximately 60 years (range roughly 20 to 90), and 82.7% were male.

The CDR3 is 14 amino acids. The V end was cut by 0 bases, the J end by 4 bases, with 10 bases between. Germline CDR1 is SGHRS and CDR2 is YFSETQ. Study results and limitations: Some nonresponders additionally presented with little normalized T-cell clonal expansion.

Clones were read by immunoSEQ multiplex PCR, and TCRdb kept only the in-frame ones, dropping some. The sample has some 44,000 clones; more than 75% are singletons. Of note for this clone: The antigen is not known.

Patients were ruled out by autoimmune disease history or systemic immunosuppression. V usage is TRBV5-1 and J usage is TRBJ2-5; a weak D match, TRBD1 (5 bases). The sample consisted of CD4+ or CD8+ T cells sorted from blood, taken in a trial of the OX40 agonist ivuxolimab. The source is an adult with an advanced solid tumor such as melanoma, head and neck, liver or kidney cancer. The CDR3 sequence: CASSLAVGRETQYF. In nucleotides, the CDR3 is TGCGCCAGCAGCTTGGCCGTGGGGCGAGAGACCCAGTACTTC.